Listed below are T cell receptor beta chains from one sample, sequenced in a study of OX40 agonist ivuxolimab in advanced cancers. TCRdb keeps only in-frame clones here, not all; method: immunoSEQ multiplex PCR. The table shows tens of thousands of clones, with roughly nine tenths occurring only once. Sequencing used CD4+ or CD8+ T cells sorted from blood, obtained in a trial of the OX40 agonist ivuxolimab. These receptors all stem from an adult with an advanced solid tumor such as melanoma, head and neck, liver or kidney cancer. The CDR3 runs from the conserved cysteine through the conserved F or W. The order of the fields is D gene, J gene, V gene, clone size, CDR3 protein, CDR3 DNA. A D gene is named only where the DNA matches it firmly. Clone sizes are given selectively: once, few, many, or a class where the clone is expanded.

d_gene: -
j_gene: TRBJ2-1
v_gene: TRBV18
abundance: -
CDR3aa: CASSPAGVNEQFF
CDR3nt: TGTGCCAGCTCACCCGCAGGGGTGAATGAGCAGTTCTTC

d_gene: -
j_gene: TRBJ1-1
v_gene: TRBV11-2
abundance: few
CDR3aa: CASSSTESTEAFF
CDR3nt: TGTGCCAGCAGCTCTACAGAATCCACTGAAGCTTTCTTT

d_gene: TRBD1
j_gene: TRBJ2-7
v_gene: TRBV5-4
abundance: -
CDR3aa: CASSSPPGQGRRYEQYF
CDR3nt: TGTGCCAGCAGCTCGCCACCGGGACAGGGGAGGCGATACGAGCAGTACTTC

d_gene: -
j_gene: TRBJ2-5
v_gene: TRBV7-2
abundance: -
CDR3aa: CASSLGGGETQYF
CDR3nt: TGTGCCAGCAGCTTAGGGGGCGGCGAGACCCAGTACTTC

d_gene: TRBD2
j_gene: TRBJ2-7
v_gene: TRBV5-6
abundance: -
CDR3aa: CASSEGLAGEWNEQYF
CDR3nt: TGTGCCAGCAGCGAGGGACTAGCGGGAGAGTGGAACGAGCAGTACTTC

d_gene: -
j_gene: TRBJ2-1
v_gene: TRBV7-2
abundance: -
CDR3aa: CASNRDVNEQFF
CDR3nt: TGTGCCAGCAATAGGGATGTAAATGAGCAGTTCTTC

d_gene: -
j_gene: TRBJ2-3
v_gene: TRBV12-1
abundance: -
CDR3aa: CASSTGSHSGSTDTQYF
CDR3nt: TGTGCCAGCAGCACTGGTTCTCATAGCGGGAGCACAGATACGCAGTATTTT

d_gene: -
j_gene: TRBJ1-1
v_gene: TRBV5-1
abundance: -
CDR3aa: CASSLDGYNTEAFF
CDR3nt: TGCGCCAGCAGCTTGGATGGATATAACACTGAAGCTTTCTTT

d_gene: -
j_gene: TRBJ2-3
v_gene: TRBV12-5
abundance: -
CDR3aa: CASGLPGSARDLIGKQYF
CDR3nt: TGTGCTAGTGGTTTGCCCGGGTCTGCGCGCGACCTAATTGGGAAGCAGTATTTT

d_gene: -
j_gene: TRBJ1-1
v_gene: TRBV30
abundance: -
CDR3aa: CAWSVERGMNTEAFF
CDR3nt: TGTGCCTGGAGTGTAGAACGGGGAATGAACACTGAAGCTTTCTTT

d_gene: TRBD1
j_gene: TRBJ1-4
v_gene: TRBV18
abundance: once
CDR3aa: CASTIGGTGREKLFF
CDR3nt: TGTGCCAGCACAATCGGCGGGACAGGTCGTGAAAAACTGTTTTTT

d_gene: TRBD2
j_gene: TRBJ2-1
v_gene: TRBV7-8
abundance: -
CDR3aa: CASSLMSGMTADEQFF
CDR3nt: TGTGCCAGCAGCTTAATGAGCGGGATGACCGCCGATGAGCAGTTCTTC

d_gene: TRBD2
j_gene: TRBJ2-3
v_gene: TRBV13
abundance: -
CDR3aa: CASSIGLGGQTQYF
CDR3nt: TGTGCCAGCAGCATCGGACTAGGAGGGCAGACGCAGTATTTT

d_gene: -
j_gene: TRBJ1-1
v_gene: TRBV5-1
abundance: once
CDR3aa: CASSLDTEAFF
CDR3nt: TGCGCCAGCAGCCTTGACACTGAAGCTTTCTTT

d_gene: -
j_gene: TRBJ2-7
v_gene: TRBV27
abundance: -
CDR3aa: CASSRALRVSSYEQYF
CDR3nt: TGTGCCAGCAGCCGCGCCCTAAGGGTTAGCTCCTACGAGCAGTACTTC

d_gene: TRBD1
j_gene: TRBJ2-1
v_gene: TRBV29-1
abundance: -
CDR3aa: CSVEDRRSYNEQFF
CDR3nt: TGCAGCGTAGAGGACAGGCGCTCCTACAATGAGCAGTTCTTC

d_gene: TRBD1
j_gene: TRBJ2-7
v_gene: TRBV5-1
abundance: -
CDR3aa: CASSLGTGGYEQYF
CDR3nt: TGCGCCAGCAGCTTAGGGACAGGGGGCTACGAGCAGTACTTC

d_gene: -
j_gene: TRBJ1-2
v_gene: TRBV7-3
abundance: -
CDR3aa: CASSLSREDGGYTF
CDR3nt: TGTGCCAGCAGCTTATCTCGGGAAGACGGGGGCTACACCTTC

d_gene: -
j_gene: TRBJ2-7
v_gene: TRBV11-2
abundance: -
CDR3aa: CASRQDHNSYEQYF
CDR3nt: TGTGCCAGCAGGCAGGACCACAACTCCTACGAGCAGTACTTC

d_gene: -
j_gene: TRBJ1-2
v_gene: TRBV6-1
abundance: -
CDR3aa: CASHRGDRLYGYTF
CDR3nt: TGTGCCAGCCATAGAGGGGACCGTCTCTATGGCTACACCTTC

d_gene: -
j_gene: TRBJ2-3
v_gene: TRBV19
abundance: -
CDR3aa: CASSTSSHRDTQYF
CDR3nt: TGTGCCAGTAGTACCTCCTCCCACAGAGATACGCAGTATTTT

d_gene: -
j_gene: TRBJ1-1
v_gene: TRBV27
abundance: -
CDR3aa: CASSLYGRAGGNTEAFF
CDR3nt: TGTGCCAGCAGTTTATACGGGAGGGCTGGGGGGAACACTGAAGCTTTCTTT

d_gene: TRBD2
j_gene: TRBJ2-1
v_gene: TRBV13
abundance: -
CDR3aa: CASSPSGGYNEQFF
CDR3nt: TGTGCCAGCAGCCCTAGCGGGGGCTACAATGAGCAGTTCTTC